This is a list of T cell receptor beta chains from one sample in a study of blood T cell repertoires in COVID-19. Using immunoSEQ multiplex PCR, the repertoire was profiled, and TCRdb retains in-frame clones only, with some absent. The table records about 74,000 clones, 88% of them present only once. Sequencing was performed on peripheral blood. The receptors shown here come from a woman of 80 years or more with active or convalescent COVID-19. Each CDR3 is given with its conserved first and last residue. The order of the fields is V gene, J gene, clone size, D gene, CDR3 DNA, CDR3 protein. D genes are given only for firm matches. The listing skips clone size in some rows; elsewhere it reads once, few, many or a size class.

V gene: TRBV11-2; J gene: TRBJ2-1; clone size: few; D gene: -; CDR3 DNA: TGTGCCAGCAGCTTAGTTTGGGGCTATGAGCAGTTCTTC; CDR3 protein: CASSLVWGYEQFF
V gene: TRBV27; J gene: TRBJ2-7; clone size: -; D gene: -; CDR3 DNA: TGTGCCAGCATCCTAGGAGGGGCCTACGAGCAGTACTTC; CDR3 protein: CASILGGAYEQYF
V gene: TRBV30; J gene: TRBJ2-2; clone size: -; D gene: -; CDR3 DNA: TGTGCCTGGAGTGCGACCTTGAGTAGCGCAGGCGGGGAGCTGTTTTTT; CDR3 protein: CAWSATLSSAGGELFF
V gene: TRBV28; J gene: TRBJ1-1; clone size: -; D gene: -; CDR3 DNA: TGTGCCAGCAGTTTTCGGGGGGCGAACACTGAAGCTTTCTTT; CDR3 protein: CASSFRGANTEAFF
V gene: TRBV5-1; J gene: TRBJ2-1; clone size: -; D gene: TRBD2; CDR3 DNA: TGCGCCAGCAGCTCACCGGGACTAGCGGGAGGTACTTACAATGAGCAGTTCTTC; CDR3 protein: CASSSPGLAGGTYNEQFF
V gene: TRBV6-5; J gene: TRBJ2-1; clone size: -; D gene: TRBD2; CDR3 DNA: TGTGCCAGCAGACTAGCGGGAGGTCCCAATGAGCAGTTCTTC; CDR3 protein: CASRLAGGPNEQFF
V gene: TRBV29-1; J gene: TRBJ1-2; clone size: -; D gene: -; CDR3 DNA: TGCAGCGTTGGCCAGAAACCCGACTATGGCTACACCTTC; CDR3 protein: CSVGQKPDYGYTF
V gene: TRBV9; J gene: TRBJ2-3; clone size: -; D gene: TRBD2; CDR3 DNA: TGTGCCAGCAGCGTAGACCCCCCCGGGAGGATACTAGATACGCAGTATTTT; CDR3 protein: CASSVDPPGRILDTQYF
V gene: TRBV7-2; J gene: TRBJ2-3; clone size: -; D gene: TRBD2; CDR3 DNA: TGTGCCAGCAGCCCAGGACCGGGACTAGCGGGGTATGATACGCAGTATTTT; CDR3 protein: CASSPGPGLAGYDTQYF
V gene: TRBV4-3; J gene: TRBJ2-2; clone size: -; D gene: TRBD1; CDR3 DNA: TGCGCCAGCAGCCAAGATCAGACAGGGAAGGCCGGGGAGCTGTTTTTT; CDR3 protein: CASSQDQTGKAGELFF
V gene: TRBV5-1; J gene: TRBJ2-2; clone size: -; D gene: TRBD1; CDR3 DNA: TGCGCCAGCAGCCTAGGACAGGGAGGCGGGGAGCTGTTTTTT; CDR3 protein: CASSLGQGGGELFF
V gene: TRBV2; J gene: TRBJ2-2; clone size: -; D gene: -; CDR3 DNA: TGTGCCAGCAGTGAAGAAGCCCGGGCGAACACCGGGGAGCTGTTTTTT; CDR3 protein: CASSEEARANTGELFF
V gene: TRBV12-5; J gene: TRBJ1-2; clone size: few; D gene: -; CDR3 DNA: TGTGCTAGTGGTCCCCGCAGGGGAGCTAACTATGGCTACACCTTC; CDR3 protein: CASGPRRGANYGYTF
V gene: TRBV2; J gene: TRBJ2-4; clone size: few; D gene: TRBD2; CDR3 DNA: TGTGCCAGCAGGGGGGGACTAGCGGGCCGTGGAATCTTGAGAAACATTCAGTACTTC; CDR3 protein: CASRGGLAGRGILRNIQYF
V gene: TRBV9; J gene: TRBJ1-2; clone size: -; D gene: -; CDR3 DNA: TGTGCCAGCAGCGCCCCTGGGGGGAGCGGCTACACCTTC; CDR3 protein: CASSAPGGSGYTF
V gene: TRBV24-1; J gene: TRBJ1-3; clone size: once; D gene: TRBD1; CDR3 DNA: TGTGCCACCAGTGATTTCTCCCAGGGGGCCGGAGACACCATATATTTT; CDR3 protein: CATSDFSQGAGDTIYF
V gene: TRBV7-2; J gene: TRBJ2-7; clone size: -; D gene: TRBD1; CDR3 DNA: TGTGCCAGCAGCCCCGGGACAGGGGCCTACGAGCAGTACTTC; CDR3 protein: CASSPGTGAYEQYF
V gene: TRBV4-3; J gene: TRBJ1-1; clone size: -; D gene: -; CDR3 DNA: TGCGCCAGCAGCCAAGATTACAGGGTGAACACTGAAGCTTTCTTT; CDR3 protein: CASSQDYRVNTEAFF
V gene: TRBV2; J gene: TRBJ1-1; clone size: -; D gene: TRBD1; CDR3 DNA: TGTGCCAGCAGTGAATCCCGGGACAGGGTGAACACTGAAGCTTTCTTT; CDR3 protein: CASSESRDRVNTEAFF
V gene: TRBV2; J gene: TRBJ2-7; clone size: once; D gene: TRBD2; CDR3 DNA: TGTGCCAGCAGTGAAGAGCGGGGCATCGAGCAGTACTTC; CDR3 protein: CASSEERGIEQYF
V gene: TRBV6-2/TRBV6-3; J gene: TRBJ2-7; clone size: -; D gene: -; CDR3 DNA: TGTGCCAGCAGTTACTCAGGAGCAGGGGTCAAGCAGTACTTC; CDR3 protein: CASSYSGAGVKQYF
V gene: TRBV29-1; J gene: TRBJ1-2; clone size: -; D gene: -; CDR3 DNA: TGCAGCGTTGAAGGCCGGTTAAGCTATGGCTACACCTTC; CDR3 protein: CSVEGRLSYGYTF